Below are 13 T cell receptor beta chains sequenced from a single sample in a study of blood T cells in healthy people across ages. Next came a second PCR, run for roughly 6 to 11 cycles, which used a sample-barcoded 5' primer along with a J-beta primer mix. TCRdb passed the 5' RACE reads through MiXCR, listing each CDR3 protein once. Counted here are about 1 million distinct CDR3 sequences, 40% to 55% occurring once; the ten biggest clones make up under 20%. The sequencing input was blood. Receptors were obtained from a woman aged 60-75 years in good health.

The chain combines TRBV3-1 with TRBJ2-1; 10 nucleotides align to TRBD2. Losses at the gene ends were 0 bases for V and 8 bases for J; bases not matched to a gene: 4. CDR1 LGHDT and CDR2 YNNKEL come from the germline V gene (reference sequence). The CDR3 sequence is 15 residues long. The CDR3 nucleotides read TGTGCCAGCAGCCAAGAGGGACTAGCGTACCATGAGCAGTTCTTC. This gives the protein CASSQEGLAYHEQFF.

About this clonotype: Germline and junction disagree at one end, which may indicate a read error. The genes are TRBV5-1 and TRBJ2-4, with 8 bases lining up with TRBD2. The V gene's germline CDR1 is SGHRS and CDR2 YFSETQ. This CDR3 is 15 amino acids long. CDR3 protein: CTSSSNRAGGGEQYF. The CDR3 region has the DNA TGCACCAGCAGCTCGAATCGCGCGGGAGGAGGAGAGCAGTACTTC. The entire variable domain, with the rest obtained from reference TRBV5-1 and TRBJ2-4, is as follows: KAGVTQTPRYLIKTRGQQVTLSCSPISGHRSVSWYQQTPGQGLQFLFEYFSETQRNKGNFPGRFSGRQFSNSRSEMNVSTLELGDSALYLCTSSSNRAGGGEQYFGAGTRLSVL.

The chain joins TRBV11-2 to TRBJ2-2; TRBD2 is a possible D gene (5 bases). The CDR3 is 14 amino acids. V lost 5 bases and J lost 6, with 13 bases in between. Per germline, CDR1 SGHAT and CDR2 FQNNGV. The CDR3 nucleotides are TGTGCCAGCAGCAAAGAGAGGGCCTCCGGGGAGCTGTTTTTT. Translation gives CASSKERASGELFF.

The V gene is TRBV3-1, the J gene TRBJ2-5; 8 bases are shared with TRBD1. V dropped 2 bases and J dropped 5; count of bases not matched to a gene: 7. The CDR3 totals 15 residues. In germline, CDR1 is LGHDT, CDR2 YNNKEL (reference sequence). CDR3 in amino acids: CASSQFTQGAETQYF. The CDR3 coding sequence is TGTGCCAGCAGCCAATTTACTCAGGGGGCCGAGACCCAGTACTTC.

The chain couples TRBV10-3 to TRBJ1-6; D may be TRBD1 (5 bases). The V end lost 5 bases, the J end lost 6 bases, and 11 bases lay between the germline ends. Germline V gene data show CDR1 as ENHRY and CDR2 as SYGVKD. CDR3 length: 14 residues. The CDR3 sequence: CAISFQGGNSPLHF. The CDR3 nucleotides are TGTGCCATCAGTTTTCAGGGTGGTAATTCACCCCTCCACTTT.

The chain links TRBV7-9 to TRBJ2-5, with 8 bases aligning to TRBD2. The CDR3 length is 15 residues. Looked up from germline, CDR1 is SEHNR and CDR2 is FQNEAQ (reference sequence). V gave up 5 bases and J gave up 3 bases; unmatched junction bases: 8. Here the CDR3 reads CASSPTGTREETQYF. The CDR3 nucleotides read TGTGCCAGCAGCCCAACCGGGACTAGGGAAGAGACCCAGTACTTC.

This clonotype was picked up a small number of times. The J gene is TRBJ2-2, the V gene TRBV5-1, with 9 bases matching TRBD1. J gave up 4 bases and V 4 bases, and 5 bases lay outside the gene matches. CDR1 and CDR2 (germline): SGHRS, YFSETQ. The CDR3 is 15 residues long. In DNA, the CDR3 is TGCGCCAGCAGCCCTGCGACAGGGGGCACCGGGGAGCTGTTTTTT. Translation: CASSPATGGTGELFF.

V is TRBV6-1 and J is TRBJ2-3; TRBD1 is a possible D gene (5 bases). This CDR3 has 15 residues. Trimming pared 6 bases from V and 1 base from J, leaving 14 bases between. Looked up from germline, CDR1 is MNHNS and CDR2 is SASEGT. As DNA, the CDR3 is TGTGCCAGCAGAAGCACCCCCAGGGGCACAGATACGCAGTATTTT. This gives the protein CASRSTPRGTDTQYF.

Details on this clonotype: This may come from a read error, since a much larger clone is one base off. CDR3 in DNA: TGCAGTGCTAGAGTACAGGGAGACTACGAGCAGTACTTC. Translated: CSARVQGDYEQYF. The genes are TRBV20-1 and TRBJ2-7; a possible D gene is TRBD1 (6 bases). The germline V gene has CDR1 DFQATT and CDR2 SNEGSKA (reference sequence). V lost 1 base, J lost 3 bases, and 10 bases lay in between. The CDR3 spans 13 residues.

The V gene is TRBV20-1, the J gene TRBJ1-2; no reliable D call. The CDR3 sequence is 12 residues long. The germline gives CDR1 DFQATT, CDR2 SNEGSKA (reference sequence). V was pared by 1 base and J by 4 bases, with 7 bases between. The CDR3: CSARVAAYGYTF. DNA of the CDR3: TGCAGTGCTAGAGTGGCAGCCTATGGCTACACCTTC.

This chain uses TRBV3-1 with TRBJ1-5; weak D call: TRBD1 (6 bases). Trimming cost V 3 bases and J 1 base, with 10 bases left between them. The CDR3 has 15 residues. CDR1 and CDR2 (germline): LGHDT, YNNKEL (reference sequence). The CDR3 protein is CASSQGASSNQPQHF. The DNA of the CDR3 is TGTGCCAGCAGCCAGGGGGCCTCAAGCAATCAGCCCCAGCATTTT.

The chain is built from TRBV6-2 or TRBV6-3 and TRBJ1-5; 7 nucleotides match TRBD1. This CDR3 contains 15 residues. Germline lookup yields CDR1 MNHEY and CDR2 SVGEGT. V dropped 2 bases and J dropped 4; count of bases not matched to a gene: 5. This chain's CDR3 is CASSYHRQGNQPQHF. CDR3 coding DNA: TGTGCCAGCAGTTACCACCGACAGGGTAATCAGCCCCAGCATTTT.

The CDR3 DNA reads TGTGCCAGCAGCTCCGGCGGGGGACTGGATCCGCGTGAGCAGTTCTTC. The encoded protein is CASSSGGGLDPREQFF. This chain connects TRBV7-9 to TRBJ2-1, with 7 bases identical to TRBD2. Germline CDR1 is SEHNR and CDR2 is FQNEAQ (reference sequence). The CDR3 is 16 residues long. The V and J ends lost 4 bases and 9 bases, in that order; junction bases with no gene match: 15.